These 17 T cell receptor beta chains were sequenced from one sample in a study of T cell responses to AZD1222 COVID-19 vaccine (dated by TCRdb to about 2021). The library came from the immunoSEQ multiplex PCR assay. The immuneACCESS repertoire file appears here via TCRdb, limited to in-frame rearrangements. These files lack a portion of the clones; in checked studies, under half of the deficit traces to unresolved V genes, and the cause of the others is not known. Recorded for this sample are approximately 130,000 clones; about 94% of them occurred a single time. The ten top clones hold 0.91% of the sample. The time point label, as the study defines it: baseline before first vaccination. The source was peripheral blood, collected on day 0 of AZD1222 vaccination. These receptors were collected from an adult in good health.

This sequence joins TRBV5-8 and TRBJ1-3; D uncertain. V gave up 1 base and J gave up 4 bases, with 18 bases separating them. Germline CDR1 SGHTS, CDR2 YDEGEE. This CDR3 region has 17 residues. Here the CDR3 DNA reads TGTGCCAGCAGCTTGAGACCACCAAATCCTCCAGGAAACACCATATATTTT. Protein: CASSLRPPNPPGNTIYF.

The chain joins TRBV5-1 to TRBJ1-2; the D gene is possibly TRBD1 (5 bases). The CDR3 sequence is 11 residues long. Germline V CDR1 and CDR2: SGHRS, YFSETQ. Trimming left V 5 bases short and J 5 bases short, with 7 bases between. CDR3 DNA: TGCGCCAGCAGAGAGGGGTATGGCTACACCTTC. Its translation is CASREGYGYTF.

This clone was counted once. V is TRBV27 and J is TRBJ1-2; TRBD1 agrees at 9 bases. The germline gives CDR1 MNHEY, CDR2 SMNVEV (reference sequence). The CDR3 has 17 residues. The V gene end was trimmed by 2 bases and the J gene end by 0 bases; junction bases not matched to a gene: 7. The CDR3 nucleotides are TGTGCCAGCAGTTTAACAGGGGGCCGGATAACTAACTATGGCTACACCTTC. This gives the protein CASSLTGGRITNYGYTF.

J is TRBJ1-4 and V is TRBV6-5; D remains unclear. This CDR3 spans 14 amino acids. Germline CDR1 MNHEY, CDR2 SVGAGI. The V gene lost 6 bases and the J gene lost 0 bases, with 8 bases spanning the gap. CDR3 DNA: TGTGCCAGCAGCCCAAGGACAACTAATGAAAAACTGTTTTTT. Protein: CASSPRTTNEKLFF.

The V call is TRBV23-1, the J call TRBJ1-1; a weak D match, TRBD1 (6 bases). TRBV23-1 is given ORF status, its function remaining uncertain. Trimming took 0 bases from V and 1 from J, leaving 12 bases between them. This CDR3 spans 16 amino acids. CDR3 protein: CASSQSMDSPNTEAFF. The CDR3 nucleotides read TGCGCCAGCAGTCAATCGATGGACAGCCCGAACACTGAAGCTTTCTTT.

The J gene is TRBJ2-4, the V gene TRBV2; D is ambiguous. Trimming cost V 1 base and J 8 bases, with 15 bases left between them. This CDR3 has 15 residues. Germline V gene lookup returns CDR1 SNHLY and CDR2 FYNNEI. Here the CDR3 DNA reads TGTGCCAGCAGTGAAGGGGTCAGCCCGGCGGACATTCAGTACTTC. Translating gives CASSEGVSPADIQYF.

V and J are TRBV12-3 or TRBV12-4 and TRBJ1-1, with D unresolved. The CDR3 covers 13 residues. V was trimmed by 7 bases and J by 0 bases, leaving 9 bases between them. Here the CDR3 reads CASKEFMNTEAFF. CDR3 DNA sequence: TGTGCCAGCAAGGAATTCATGAACACTGAAGCTTTCTTT.

CDR3 loop: CASSYSGLRANYGYTF. DNA of the CDR3: TGTGCCAGCAGTTACTCGGGTTTACGAGCTAACTATGGCTACACCTTC. The chain joins TRBV6-6 to TRBJ1-2; D not resolved. CDR1 is MNHNY, CDR2 SVGAGI, per germline (reference sequence). There are 16 residues in the CDR3. The V and J ends lost 0 bases and 0 bases respectively, with 11 bases between them.

The V and J genes are TRBV7-2 and TRBJ1-2; 10 bases line up with TRBD1. This CDR3 is 14 amino acids long. Trimming removed 3 bases from V and 7 bases from J; junction bases left unmatched: 5. Germline lookup yields CDR1 SGHTA and CDR2 FQGNSA. The CDR3 loop reads CASSFGTGATGYTF. The CDR3 DNA is TGTGCCAGCAGCTTCGGGACAGGGGCTACTGGCTACACCTTC.

This chain uses TRBV4-1 with TRBJ1-2, with D tentatively TRBD1 (6 bases). CDR3 length: 15 residues. CDR1 is MGHRA, CDR2 YSYEKL, per germline. V was cut by 3 bases and J by 3 bases, with 14 bases left in between. CDR3 amino acids: CASSHQKDSYYGYTF. The CDR3 DNA reads TGCGCCAGCAGCCATCAAAAGGACAGCTACTATGGCTACACCTTC.

The chain recombines TRBV19 with TRBJ1-2; D is unresolved. Trimming took 5 bases from V and 4 from J, leaving 8 bases between them. The germline V gene encodes CDR1 LNHDA and CDR2 SQIVND (reference sequence). This CDR3 has 12 residues. The CDR3 loop reads CASSGDPYGYTF. As DNA, the CDR3 is TGTGCCAGTAGTGGTGACCCCTATGGCTACACCTTC.

This clone has only one observation. The chain employs TRBV10-3 and TRBJ2-7; the match to TRBD2 covers 9 bases. Trimming took 8 bases from V and 0 from J; bases not matched to a gene: 5. The CDR3 contains 14 residues. The germline gives CDR1 ENHRY, CDR2 SYGVKD. The CDR3 sequence is CAIRLAGHSYEQYF. DNA of the CDR3: TGTGCCATCCGCCTAGCGGGGCACTCCTACGAGCAGTACTTC.

This chain uses TRBV6-5 with TRBJ1-2; 7 nucleotides align to TRBD1. This CDR3 has 13 amino acids. Germline V gives CDR1 MNHEY, CDR2 SVGAGI. V lost 2 bases, J lost 8 bases, and 5 bases stayed unmatched. The CDR3 DNA sequence: TGTGCCAGCAGTTACGACTCAGGGGGAGGCTACACCTTC. Translating gives CASSYDSGGGYTF.

The CDR3: CASAPGVNTEAFF. In DNA form, the CDR3 reads TGTGCCAGCGCCCCAGGGGTGAACACTGAAGCTTTCTTT. The chain has TRBV5-6 and TRBJ1-1; D is perhaps TRBD1 (6 bases). CDR1 SGHDT and CDR2 YYEEEE come from the germline V gene. The V gene lost 7 bases and the J gene lost 0 bases, with 10 bases spanning the gap. The CDR3 spans 13 residues.

Written as DNA, the CDR3 is TGTGCCAGCAGCCCCATGACCGGTTCGAGGCAGCCCCAGCATTTT. Translating it yields CASSPMTGSRQPQHF. The rearrangement links TRBV7-9 to TRBJ1-5, with D unresolved. The CDR3 spans 15 residues. Germline V gene lookup returns CDR1 SEHNR and CDR2 FQNEAQ (reference sequence). The ends were cut back, 5 bases at V and 7 bases at J, with 18 bases in the middle.

The chain uses TRBV4-1 and TRBJ2-1; the match to TRBD2 covers 8 bases. V dropped 4 bases and J dropped 10; count of bases not matched to a gene: 12. The CDR3 spans 15 residues. Germline CDR1 is MGHRA and CDR2 is YSYEKL. CDR3 sequence reads: CASSREGISGVEQFF. The CDR3 DNA is TGCGCCAGCAGCCGAGAAGGGATTAGCGGGGTGGAGCAGTTCTTC.

This chain uses TRBV19 with TRBJ1-5; D ambiguous. The CDR3 extends over 15 amino acids. The ends were cut back, 1 base at V and 3 bases at J, with 10 bases in the middle. Per germline, CDR1 LNHDA and CDR2 SQIVND (reference sequence). The CDR3, as DNA: TGTGCCAGTAGTATAGTCCCCGGGTTCAATCAGCCCCAGCATTTT. Its protein is CASSIVPGFNQPQHF.